This T cell receptor (beta chain) stems from a study of blood T cell repertoires in COVID-19. Study details: The samples span acute and convalescent COVID-19 from the United States, Italy and Spain. The cDNA or gDNA used as material had been derived from T cells, B-cell-depleted T cells, or PBMCs.

In the authors' workflow: Reference gene primers were amplified, and this amplification served to estimate nucleated cell counts. The data were produced by immunoSEQ multiplex PCR, yet TCRdb's version contains in-frame clones alone and is incomplete. The D gene and trimming were derived from the DNA, and the V and J assignments and clone size from that table. The sample carries about 110,000 clones, about 88% recorded once. The specimen was peripheral blood. The sequence came from a woman aged 45 to 65 with acute or convalescent COVID-19.

The CDR3 coding sequence is TGTGCCAGCAGCTTCACCGCGAGCAATCAGCCCCAGCATTTT. It encodes CASSFTASNQPQHF. The chain links TRBV5-5 to TRBJ1-5; D gene unclear. V was cut by 2 bases and J by 1 base, with 7 bases left in between. The CDR3 spans 14 residues. The germline CDR1 and CDR2 sequences are SGHKS and YYEKEE (reference sequence).